This TCR beta chain was sequenced for a study of T cell changes during pregnancy in multiple sclerosis. The data were produced by immunoSEQ multiplex PCR, yet TCRdb's version contains in-frame clones alone and is incomplete. In the table there are about 98,000 clones, around 90% of which are singletons. Germline V gives CDR1 MNHNY, CDR2 SVGAGI (reference sequence). The CDR3 has 11 residues. V was shortened by 10 bases and J by 5 bases, with 12 bases between the two germline ends. This sequence originates from a female donor in good health, enrolled as a control in a pregnancy study. The source was peripheral blood, collected after pregnancy. The chain uses TRBV6-6 and TRBJ2-7, with D possibly matching TRBD1 (6 bases). CDR3 residues: CATTGIHEQYF. The CDR3 coding sequence is TGTGCCACTACAGGGATCCACGAGCAGTACTTC.